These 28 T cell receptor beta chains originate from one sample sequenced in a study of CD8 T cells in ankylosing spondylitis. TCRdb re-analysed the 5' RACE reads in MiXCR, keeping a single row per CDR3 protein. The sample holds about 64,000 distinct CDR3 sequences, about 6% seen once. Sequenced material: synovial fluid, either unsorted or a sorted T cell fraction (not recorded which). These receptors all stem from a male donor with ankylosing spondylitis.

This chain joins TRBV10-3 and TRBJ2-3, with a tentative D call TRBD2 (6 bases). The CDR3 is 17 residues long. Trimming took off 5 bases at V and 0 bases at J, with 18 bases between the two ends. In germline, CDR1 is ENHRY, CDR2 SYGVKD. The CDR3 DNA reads TGTGCCATCAGTAGGAGGATTGCGGGATCTAGCACAGATACGCAGTATTTT. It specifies CAISRRIAGSSTDTQYF.

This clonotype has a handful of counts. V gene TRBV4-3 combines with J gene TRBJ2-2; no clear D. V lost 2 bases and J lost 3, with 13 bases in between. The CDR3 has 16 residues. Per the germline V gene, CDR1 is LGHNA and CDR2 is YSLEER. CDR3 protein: CASSQRSGPHTGELFF. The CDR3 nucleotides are TGCGCCAGCAGCCAAAGATCGGGTCCACACACCGGGGAGCTGTTTTTT.

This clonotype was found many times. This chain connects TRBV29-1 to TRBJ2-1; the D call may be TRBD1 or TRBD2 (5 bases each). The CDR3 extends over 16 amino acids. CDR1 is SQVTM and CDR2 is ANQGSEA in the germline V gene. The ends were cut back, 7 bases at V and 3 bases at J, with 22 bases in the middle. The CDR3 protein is CSAEGPPGDVYNEQFF. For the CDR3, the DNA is TGCAGCGCCGAGGGGCCTCCAGGAGACGTCTACAATGAGCAGTTCTTC.

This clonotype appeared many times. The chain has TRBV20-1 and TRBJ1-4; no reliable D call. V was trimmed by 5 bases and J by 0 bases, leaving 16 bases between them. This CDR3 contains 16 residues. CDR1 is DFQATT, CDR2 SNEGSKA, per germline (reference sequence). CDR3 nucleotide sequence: TGCAGTGCTGGACGACCAGGAGCGGCAACTAATGAAAAACTGTTTTTT. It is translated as CSAGRPGAATNEKLFF.

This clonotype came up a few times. CDR3 nucleotides: TGTGCCAGCACCCTACAGGGTCCGGACAATGAGCAGTTCTTC. It translates to CASTLQGPDNEQFF. This chain connects TRBV7-9 to TRBJ2-1, with a weak D call TRBD1 (6 bases). Between the trimmed V and J ends, which lost 7 bases and 5 bases, there was a span of 15 bases. The germline CDR1 and CDR2 sequences are SEHNR and FQNEAQ (reference sequence). The CDR3 covers 14 residues.

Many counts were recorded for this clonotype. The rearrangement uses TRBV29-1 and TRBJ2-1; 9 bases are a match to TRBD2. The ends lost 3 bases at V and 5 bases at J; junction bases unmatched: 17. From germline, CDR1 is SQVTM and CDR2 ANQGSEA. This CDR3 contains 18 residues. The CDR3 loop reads CSVDRSWGQREVHNEQFF. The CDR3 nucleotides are TGCAGCGTTGACAGGAGTTGGGGTCAGCGGGAGGTTCACAATGAGCAGTTCTTC.

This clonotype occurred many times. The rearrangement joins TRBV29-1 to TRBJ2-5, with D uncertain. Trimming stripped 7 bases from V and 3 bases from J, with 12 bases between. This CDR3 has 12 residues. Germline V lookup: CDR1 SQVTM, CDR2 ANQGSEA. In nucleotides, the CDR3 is TGCAGCGGCGGACCGACGGAAGAGACCCAGTACTTC. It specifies CSGGPTEETQYF.

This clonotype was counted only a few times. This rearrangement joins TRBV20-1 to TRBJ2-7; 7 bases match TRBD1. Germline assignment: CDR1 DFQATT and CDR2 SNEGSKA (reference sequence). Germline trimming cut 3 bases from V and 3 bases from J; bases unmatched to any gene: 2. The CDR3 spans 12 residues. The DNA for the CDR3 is TGCAGTGCTAGTCCAGGGGGCTACGAGCAGTACTTC. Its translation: CSASPGGYEQYF.

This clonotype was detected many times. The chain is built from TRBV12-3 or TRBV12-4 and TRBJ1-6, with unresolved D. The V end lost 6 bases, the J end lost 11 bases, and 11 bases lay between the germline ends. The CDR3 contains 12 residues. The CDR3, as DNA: TGTGCCAGCAGCAATCCCCGGGCACCCCTCCACTTT. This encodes CASSNPRAPLHF.

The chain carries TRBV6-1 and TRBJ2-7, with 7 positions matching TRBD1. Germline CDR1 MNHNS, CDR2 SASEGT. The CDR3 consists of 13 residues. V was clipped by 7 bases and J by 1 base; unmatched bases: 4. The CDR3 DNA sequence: TGTGCCAGCATTCGGGACAGATCCTACGAGCAGTACTTC. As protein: CASIRDRSYEQYF.

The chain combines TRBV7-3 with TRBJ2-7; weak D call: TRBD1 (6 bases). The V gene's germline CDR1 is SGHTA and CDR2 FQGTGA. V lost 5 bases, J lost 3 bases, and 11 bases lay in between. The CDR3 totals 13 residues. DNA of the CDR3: TGTGCCAGCAGCCCCGGACAGTACTACGAGCAGTACTTC. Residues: CASSPGQYYEQYF.

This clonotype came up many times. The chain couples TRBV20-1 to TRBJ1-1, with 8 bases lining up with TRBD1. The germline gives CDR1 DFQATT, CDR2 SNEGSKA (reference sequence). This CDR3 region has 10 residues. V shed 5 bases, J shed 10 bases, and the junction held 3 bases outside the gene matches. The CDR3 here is CSAFDRGAFF. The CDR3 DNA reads TGCAGTGCTTTCGACAGGGGAGCTTTCTTT.

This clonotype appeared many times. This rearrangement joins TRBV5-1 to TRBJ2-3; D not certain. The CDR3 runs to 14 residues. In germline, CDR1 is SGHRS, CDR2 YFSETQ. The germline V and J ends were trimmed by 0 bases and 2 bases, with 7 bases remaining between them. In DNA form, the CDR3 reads TGCGCCAGCAGCTTGGGAAGGATCACAGATACGCAGTATTTT. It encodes CASSLGRITDTQYF.

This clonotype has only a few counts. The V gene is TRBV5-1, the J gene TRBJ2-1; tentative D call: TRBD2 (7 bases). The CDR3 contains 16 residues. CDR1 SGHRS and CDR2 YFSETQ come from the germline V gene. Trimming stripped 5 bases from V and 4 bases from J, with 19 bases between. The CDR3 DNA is TGCGCCAGCAGTAAAGGGGGGGCTATACCTTACAATGAGCAGTTCTTC. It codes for CASSKGGAIPYNEQFF.

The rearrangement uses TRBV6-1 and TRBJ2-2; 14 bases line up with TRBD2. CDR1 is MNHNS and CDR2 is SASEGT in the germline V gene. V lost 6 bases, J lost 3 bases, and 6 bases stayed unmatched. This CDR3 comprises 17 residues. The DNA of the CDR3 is TGTGCCAGCAGACCTGGACTAGCGGGAGGAGACACCGGGGAGCTGTTTTTT. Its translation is CASRPGLAGGDTGELFF.

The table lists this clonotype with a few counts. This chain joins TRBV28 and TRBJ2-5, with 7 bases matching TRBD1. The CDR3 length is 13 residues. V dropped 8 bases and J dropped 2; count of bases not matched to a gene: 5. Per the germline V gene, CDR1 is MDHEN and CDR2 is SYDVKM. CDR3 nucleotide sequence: TGTGCCAGCGAAGGACAGGATCAAGAGACCCAGTACTTC. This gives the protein CASEGQDQETQYF.

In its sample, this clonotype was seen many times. CDR3 region: CASSSAGTGPLRTEAFF. CDR3 DNA sequence: TGTGCCAGCAGCTCGGCCGGGACAGGGCCCCTTAGGACTGAAGCTTTCTTT. The gene calls are TRBV7-9 and TRBJ1-1; 9 bases are a match to TRBD1. Germline V lookup: CDR1 SEHNR, CDR2 FQNEAQ (reference sequence). The CDR3 has 17 amino acids. The trim removed 4 bases at V and 5 bases at J, leaving 14 bases unmatched.

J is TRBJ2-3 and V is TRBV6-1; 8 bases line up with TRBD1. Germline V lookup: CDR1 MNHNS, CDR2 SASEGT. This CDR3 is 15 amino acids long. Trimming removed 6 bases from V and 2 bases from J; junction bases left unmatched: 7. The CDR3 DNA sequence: TGTGCCAGCAGCACCGGGACAGGTGACACAGATACGCAGTATTTT. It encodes CASSTGTGDTDTQYF.

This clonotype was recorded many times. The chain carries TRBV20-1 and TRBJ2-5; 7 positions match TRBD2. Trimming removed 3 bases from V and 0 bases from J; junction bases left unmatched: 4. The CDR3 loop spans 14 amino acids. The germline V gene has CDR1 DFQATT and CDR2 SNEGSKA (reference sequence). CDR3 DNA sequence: TGCAGTGCTAGTTTAGCGGGTTACCAAGAGACCCAGTACTTC. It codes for CSASLAGYQETQYF.

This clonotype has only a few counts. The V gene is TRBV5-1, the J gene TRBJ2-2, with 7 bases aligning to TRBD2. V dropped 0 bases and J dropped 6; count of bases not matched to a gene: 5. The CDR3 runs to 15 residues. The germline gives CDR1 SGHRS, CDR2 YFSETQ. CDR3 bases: TGCGCCAGCAGCTTGGGAAGACTAGCCCCCGGGGAGCTGTTTTTT. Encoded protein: CASSLGRLAPGELFF.

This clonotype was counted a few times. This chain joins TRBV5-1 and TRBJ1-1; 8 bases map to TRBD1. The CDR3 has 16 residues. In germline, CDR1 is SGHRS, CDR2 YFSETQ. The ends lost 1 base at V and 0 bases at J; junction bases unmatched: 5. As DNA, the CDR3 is TGCGCCAGCAGCTTGCAGGGGGCTTCTATGAACACTGAAGCTTTCTTT. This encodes CASSLQGASMNTEAFF.

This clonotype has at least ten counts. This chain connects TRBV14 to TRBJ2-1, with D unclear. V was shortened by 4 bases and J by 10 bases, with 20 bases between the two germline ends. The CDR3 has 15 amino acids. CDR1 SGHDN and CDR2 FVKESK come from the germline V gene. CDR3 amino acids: CASSPTLASSREQFF. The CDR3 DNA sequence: TGTGCCAGCAGCCCCACCCTCGCCTCCAGTCGGGAGCAGTTCTTC.

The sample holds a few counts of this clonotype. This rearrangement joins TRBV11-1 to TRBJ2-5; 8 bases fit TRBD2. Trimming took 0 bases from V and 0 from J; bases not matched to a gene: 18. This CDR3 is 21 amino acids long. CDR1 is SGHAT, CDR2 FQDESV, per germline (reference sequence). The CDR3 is CASSLAGEVMTSEPYQETQYF. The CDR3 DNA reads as TGTGCCAGCAGCTTAGCTGGTGAGGTAATGACTAGCGAGCCGTACCAAGAGACCCAGTACTTC.

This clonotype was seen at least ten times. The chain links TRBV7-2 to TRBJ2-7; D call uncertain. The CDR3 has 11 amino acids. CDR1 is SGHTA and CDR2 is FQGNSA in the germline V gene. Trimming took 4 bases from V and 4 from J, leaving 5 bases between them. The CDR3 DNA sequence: TGTGCCAGCAGCTCCCTATACGAGCAGTACTTC. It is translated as CASSSLYEQYF.

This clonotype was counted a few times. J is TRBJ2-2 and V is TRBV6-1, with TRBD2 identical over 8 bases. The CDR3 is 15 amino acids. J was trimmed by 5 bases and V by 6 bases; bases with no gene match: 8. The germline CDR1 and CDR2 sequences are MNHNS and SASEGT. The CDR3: CASRASGSGTGELFF. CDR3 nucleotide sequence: TGTGCCAGCAGAGCGAGCGGGAGTGGGACCGGGGAGCTGTTTTTT.

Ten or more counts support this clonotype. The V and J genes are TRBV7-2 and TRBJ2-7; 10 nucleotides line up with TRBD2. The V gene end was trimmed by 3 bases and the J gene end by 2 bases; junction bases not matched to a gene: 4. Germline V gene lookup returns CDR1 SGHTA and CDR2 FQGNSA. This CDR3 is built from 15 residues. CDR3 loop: CASSFLAGETYEQYF. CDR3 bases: TGTGCCAGCAGCTTTCTAGCGGGAGAAACCTACGAGCAGTACTTC.

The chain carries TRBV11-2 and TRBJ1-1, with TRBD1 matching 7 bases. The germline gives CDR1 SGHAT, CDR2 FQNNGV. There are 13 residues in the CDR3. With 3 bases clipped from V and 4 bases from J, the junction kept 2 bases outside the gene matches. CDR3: CASSFGDSTEAFF. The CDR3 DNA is TGTGCCAGCAGCTTTGGGGACAGCACTGAAGCTTTCTTT.

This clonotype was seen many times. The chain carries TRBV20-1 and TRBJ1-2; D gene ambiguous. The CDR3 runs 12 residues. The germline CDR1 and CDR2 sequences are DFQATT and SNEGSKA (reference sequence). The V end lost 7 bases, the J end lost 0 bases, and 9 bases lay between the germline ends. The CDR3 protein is CSGITTNYGYTF. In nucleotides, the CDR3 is TGCAGTGGGATAACGACTAACTATGGCTACACCTTC.